The clone carrying this T cell receptor beta chain was picked up a small number of times. What it binds is unknown. The sample originates from a study of T-cell memory formation after mild COVID-19. On the study more broadly: Clusters were largely donor specific. Findings of the study overall: Contracting CD4+ clones lay largely in CM and EM, with CD8+ ones residing in EMRA.

MiXCR, applied by TCRdb to the 5' RACE reads, yields one record per CDR3 protein. The table lists 300,000 to 350,000 distinct CDR3 sequences, approximately 14% of them singletons, with approximately 21% in the top ten. The CDR3 totals 13 residues. In germline, CDR1 is SGHTA, CDR2 FQGNSA. Trimming shortened V by 1 base and J by 5 bases, and 8 bases separated the two germline ends. Sequencing was carried out using PBMCs or a T cell subset sorted from them (not recorded which). The V call is TRBV7-2, the J call TRBJ2-5; D is unresolved. The origin of this receptor is a young man who had mild COVID-19 (a few samples of this study predate the infection). Cell type and time point are not known. CDR3 in DNA: TGTGCCAGCAGCTTAGGTCGAGCGGAGACCCAGTACTTC. It specifies CASSLGRAETQYF.